This entry describes one T cell receptor (beta chain). Its antigen is not identified. After constant-region reverse-primer amplification, full-length variable regions underwent semi-nested PCR with Nested Universal Primer A. TCRdb redid the calling of the 5' RACE reads with MiXCR, one entry per CDR3 protein. The sample records approximately 37,000 distinct CDR3 sequences, approximately 17% being singletons. The CDR3 length is 15 residues. Germline V CDR1 and CDR2: SGHTA, FQGTGA. Between the trimmed V and J ends, which lost 5 bases and 1 base, there was a span of 13 bases. Purified naive CD4+ T cells were depleted of CD25+ Tregs. Regarding the study as a whole: Tumor memory CD4+ T cell TCR gene usage was found to cluster with blood and lymph node memory CD4+ cells and with lymph node naive CD4+ cells. Tumor-infiltrating Treg TCR alpha and beta sequences overlapped most with tumor naive CD4+ T cells, then blood naive.

Sequencing was performed on naive CD4+ T cells sorted from a lymph node. Indicated subset: naive CD4+ T cells, CD4+CD45RA+CD25-. The receptor was isolated from a female donor with breast cancer. The chain is built from TRBV7-3 and TRBJ2-3; D possibly corresponds to TRBD2 (6 bases). The CDR3 DNA follows: TGTGCCAGCAGCCCCTGGGGGGAGGGCACAGATACGCAGTATTTT. It translates to CASSPWGEGTDTQYF.